Below are 21 T cell receptor beta chains sequenced from a single sample in a study of blood T cell repertoires in COVID-19. Repertoires were generated with immunoSEQ multiplex PCR, while TCRdb's copy carries only in-frame clones and drops some. The sample carries 300,000 to 450,000 clones, roughly 87% recorded once. The source material was peripheral blood. The receptors were sampled from a woman aged 55-70 years with COVID-19, enrolled during active disease.

The gene calls are TRBV2 and TRBJ2-4, with D tentatively TRBD2 (6 bases). The CDR3 has 13 residues. CDR1 and CDR2 from the germline V gene are SNHLY and FYNNEI. Trimming left V 3 bases short and J 4 bases short, with 7 bases between. CDR3 protein: CASSDGLKNIQYF. The CDR3 DNA reads as TGTGCCAGCAGTGATGGACTAAAAAACATTCAGTACTTC.

V usage is TRBV19 and J usage is TRBJ1-2; perhaps TRBD1 as D (5 bases). Trimming took off 1 base at V and 2 bases at J, with 11 bases between the two ends. The CDR3 has 15 residues. Looked up from germline, CDR1 is LNHDA and CDR2 is SQIVND (reference sequence). In nucleotides, the CDR3 is TGTGCCAGTAGTATAGTTCTCGCAGGGAACTATGGCTACACCTTC. Protein: CASSIVLAGNYGYTF.

Within the sample, this clone is large. The chain couples TRBV9 to TRBJ2-7; TRBD1 matches at 10 bases. Germline assignment: CDR1 SGDLS and CDR2 YYNGEE. J was trimmed by 7 bases and V by 0 bases; bases with no gene match: 10. The CDR3 runs 16 residues. CDR3 DNA: TGTGCCAGCAGCGTAGTCGTTACGACAGGGGGCTGGGAGCAGTACTTC. Amino acids: CASSVVVTTGGWEQYF.

The sample holds many counts of this clone. The chain links TRBV7-8 to TRBJ2-7, with TRBD2 matching 7 bases. This CDR3 has 16 amino acids. V lost 5 bases to trimming and J lost 5 bases; unmatched junction nucleotides: 15. Germline CDR1 SGHVS, CDR2 FQNEAQ. The CDR3 nucleotides read TGTGCCAGCAGCCCTCGTACGGGGGGAGAACGGCACGAGCAGTACTTC. Translated, it gives CASSPRTGGERHEQYF.

This chain connects TRBV2 to TRBJ1-2, with a weak D call TRBD1 (5 bases). Trimming removed 6 bases at V and 1 base at J, with 12 bases between. Germline V CDR1 and CDR2: SNHLY, FYNNEI. CDR3 size: 14 residues. The CDR3 nucleotides are TGTGCCAGCAGCAGGGCACCCTTTAACTATGGCTACACCTTC. It translates to CASSRAPFNYGYTF. Supplemented by reference TRBV2 and TRBJ1-2, the full variable domain reads EPEVTQTPSHQVTQMGQEVILRCVPISNHLYFYWYRQILGQKVEFLVSFYNNEISEKSEIFDDQFSVERPDGSNFTLKIRSTKLEDSAMYFCASSRAPFNYGYTFGSGTRLTVV.

The CDR3 DNA reads TGTGCCAGCAGTGTTCAGGGGATGAACACTGAAGCTTTCTTT. Its translation: CASSVQGMNTEAFF. The chain recombines TRBV2 with TRBJ1-1, with a possible D match to TRBD1 (6 bases). In germline, CDR1 is SNHLY, CDR2 FYNNEI. V lost 4 bases and J lost 0, with 9 bases in between. The CDR3 covers 14 residues.

The rearrangement joins TRBV15 to TRBJ1-4; 8 nucleotides agree with TRBD1. The CDR3 totals 16 residues. The V gene's germline CDR1 is LNHNV and CDR2 YYDKDF (reference sequence). V trimming: 2 bases; J trimming: 12 bases; junction bases outside the gene matches: 14. In nucleotides, the CDR3 is TGTGCCACCAGCAGACCACTGACAGGGGCCAATGAGGAACTGTTTTTT. It specifies CATSRPLTGANEELFF.

The V and J genes are TRBV7-9 and TRBJ1-1; D unresolved. The CDR3 has 13 amino acids. Trimming pared 5 bases from V and 1 base from J, leaving 8 bases between. Germline V gene lookup returns CDR1 SEHNR and CDR2 FQNEAQ (reference sequence). CDR3 coding DNA: TGTGCCAGCAGCACAGACACGAACACTGAAGCTTTCTTT. Residues: CASSTDTNTEAFF.

With regard to this clone: Other DNA variants within this sample encode the same CDR3. This chain links TRBV18 with TRBJ1-6; 7 positions match TRBD1. This CDR3 region has 14 residues. With 2 bases clipped from V and 5 bases from J, the junction kept 0 bases outside the gene matches. Per germline, CDR1 KGHSH and CDR2 LQKENI. CDR3 amino acids: CASSPGTDNSPLHF. The CDR3 bases are TGTGCCAGCTCACCAGGGACAGATAATTCACCCCTCCACTTT.

This clone showed up just once. The V and J genes are TRBV21-1 and TRBJ1-2. TRBV21-1 is listed as a pseudogene. The CDR3 contains 13 residues. DNA for the CDR3: TGTGCCAGCGATTTTGGACGGACTTATGGCTACACCTTC. Protein product: CASDFGRTYGYTF.

This clone appeared once. This chain joins TRBV5-1 and TRBJ2-1; 8 nucleotides line up with TRBD2. Trimming took 4 bases from V and 7 from J; bases not matched to a gene: 16. CDR1 SGHRS and CDR2 YFSETQ come from the germline V gene. The CDR3 has 17 amino acids. In nucleotides, the CDR3 is TGCGCCAGCAGCCCGTTGACCTTCAGCGGGGGCGGGAATGAGCAGTTCTTC. This gives the protein CASSPLTFSGGGNEQFF. The full variable domain, completed using reference TRBV5-1 and TRBJ2-1, is KAGVTQTPRYLIKTRGQQVTLSCSPISGHRSVSWYQQTPGQGLQFLFEYFSETQRNKGNFPGRFSGRQFSNSRSEMNVSTLELGDSALYLCASSPLTFSGGGNEQFFGPGTRLTVL.

The rearrangement links TRBV7-9 to TRBJ1-6, with TRBD1 matching over 7 bases. In germline, CDR1 is SEHNR, CDR2 FQNEAQ (reference sequence). This CDR3 has 16 residues. With 5 bases clipped from V and 5 bases from J, the junction kept 9 bases outside the gene matches. This CDR3 is CASSPDRFKDNSPLHF. In DNA, the CDR3 is TGTGCCAGCAGCCCGGACAGGTTCAAGGATAATTCACCCCTCCACTTT.

The rearrangement joins TRBV19 to TRBJ2-3, with 9 bases that match TRBD2. CDR1 is LNHDA and CDR2 is SQIVND in the germline V gene (reference sequence). V was pared by 5 bases and J by 3 bases, with 9 bases of the junction left unmatched. The CDR3 extends over 16 amino acids. The DNA of the CDR3 is TGTGCCAGTAGTCCTCCCGGCGGGAGGGGGACAGATACGCAGTATTTT. Protein product: CASSPPGGRGTDTQYF. Complete variable domain (other parts from reference TRBV19 and TRBJ2-3): DGGITQSPKYLFRKEGQNVTLSCEQNLNHDAMYWYRQDPGQGLRLIYYSQIVNDFQKGDIAEGYSVSREKKESFPLTVTSAQKNPTAFYLCASSPPGGRGTDTQYFGPGTRLTVL.

The rearrangement links TRBV19 to TRBJ2-6; TRBD1 is a possible D gene (6 bases). Deletions cut 6 bases from V and 2 bases from J, with 11 bases between. CDR3 size: 15 residues. Germline CDR1 reads LNHDA; CDR2 reads SQIVND (reference sequence). The CDR3 coding sequence is TGTGCCAGTAGCCATACAGGGCCTGGGGCCAACGTCCTGACTTTC. Translating it yields CASSHTGPGANVLTF.

This rearrangement joins TRBV3-1 (or the pseudogene TRBV3-2) to TRBJ2-2, with unresolved D. This CDR3 region has 14 residues. Germline V gene sequence: CDR1 LGHDT, CDR2 YNNKEL (reference sequence). V shed 1 base and J shed 7 bases, with 10 bases lying between them. The CDR3 loop reads CASSQGSGYGELFF. DNA for the CDR3: TGTGCCAGCAGCCAAGGGTCAGGTTACGGGGAGCTGTTTTTT.

The chain has TRBV7-6 and TRBJ2-2; D ambiguous. With 0 bases removed from V and 6 bases from J, the gap between germline ends came to 8 bases. From germline, CDR1 is SGHVS and CDR2 FNYEAQ. The CDR3 length is 14 residues. CDR3 amino acids: CASSLAGSAGELFF. CDR3 DNA: TGTGCCAGCAGCTTAGCCGGGTCGGCCGGGGAGCTGTTTTTT.

The chain couples TRBV7-9 to TRBJ1-1; 9 bases map to TRBD1. J lost 3 bases, V lost 1 base, and 9 bases had no gene match. CDR3 length: 17 residues. CDR1 SEHNR and CDR2 FQNEAQ come from the germline V gene (reference sequence). The CDR3 coding sequence is TGTGCCAGCAGCTTAGGCGGGACAGGGTATCCGGACACTGAAGCTTTCTTT. This translates into CASSLGGTGYPDTEAFF. Full variable domain (outside the CDR3, taken from reference TRBV7-9 and TRBJ1-1): DTGVSQNPRHKITKRGQNVTFRCDPISEHNRLYWYRQTLGQGPEFLTYFQNEAQLEKSRLLSDRFSAERPKGSFSTLEIQRTEQGDSAMYLCASSLGGTGYPDTEAFFGQGTRLTVV.

The DNA for the CDR3 is TGCGCCAGCAGCCAAGGGGAGAGATTCTATAATTCACCCCTCCACTTT. Its translation is CASSQGERFYNSPLHF. The chain employs TRBV4-1 and TRBJ1-6; D gene uncertain. The CDR3 is made up of 16 amino acids. With 1 base removed from V and 3 bases from J, the gap between germline ends came to 10 bases. The V gene's germline CDR1 is MGHRA and CDR2 YSYEKL.

CDR3 nucleotide sequence: TGTGCCAGCAGATCGCCTGAGGGGGCGGCACGGCCCCAGCATTTT. It specifies CASRSPEGAARPQHF. This chain connects TRBV28 to TRBJ1-5, with TRBD1 matching 7 bases. The CDR3 consists of 15 residues. The germline CDR1 and CDR2 sequences are MDHEN and SYDVKM. The junction had 14 bases not matched to a gene; V was cut back by 6 bases and J by 9 bases.

The chain has TRBV3-1 (or the pseudogene TRBV3-2) and TRBJ1-1, with D perhaps matching TRBD1 (5 bases). Germline CDR1 and CDR2: LGHDT and YNNKEL (reference sequence). This CDR3 spans 12 amino acids. Trimming pared 2 bases from V and 5 bases from J, leaving 6 bases between. CDR3: CASSQSGTEAFF. The CDR3 bases are TGTGCCAGCAGCCAATCAGGGACTGAAGCTTTCTTT.

This chain links TRBV5-6 with TRBJ1-3; weak D call: TRBD1 (5 bases). The CDR3 is made up of 15 amino acids. Germline values: CDR1 SGHDT, CDR2 YYEEEE. Trimming pared 2 bases from V and 0 bases from J, leaving 9 bases between. The CDR3 nucleotides read TGTGCCAGCAGCTTTGAGGACAACTCTGGAAACACCATATATTTT. It is translated as CASSFEDNSGNTIYF.